The 29 T cell receptor beta chains below were found in one sample sequenced in a study of blood T cell repertoires in COVID-19. Repertoires were generated with immunoSEQ multiplex PCR, while TCRdb's copy carries only in-frame clones and drops some. The table has a few hundred thousand clones, around 85% seen once. Source material: peripheral blood. Receptors originate from a woman younger than 30 with acute or convalescent COVID-19.

This clone has a single count. This chain links TRBV25-1 with TRBJ2-7; TRBD1 aligns across 8 bases. The CDR3 spans 18 residues. Germline lookup yields CDR1 MGHDK and CDR2 SYGVNS. Trimming removed 2 bases from V and 0 bases from J; junction bases left unmatched: 12. This CDR3 is CASSEGPVTGENSYEQYF. DNA for the CDR3: TGTGCCAGCAGTGAAGGCCCCGTGACAGGGGAGAACTCCTACGAGCAGTACTTC.

The V and J genes are TRBV2 and TRBJ1-4; possibly TRBD1 for D (6 bases). The V gene lost 6 bases and the J gene lost 8 bases, with 25 bases spanning the gap. Germline V gene lookup returns CDR1 SNHLY and CDR2 FYNNEI. The CDR3 has 17 residues. CDR3 sequence (DNA): TGTGCCAGCAGCCAGGGGCAGGGGCTGTATTCGCGGGAAAAACTGTTTTTT. Protein product: CASSQGQGLYSREKLFF.

This clone was observed once. The V and J genes are TRBV2 and TRBJ2-3; 16 bases align to TRBD2. This CDR3 comprises 15 residues. Germline loops: CDR1 SNHLY, CDR2 FYNNEI. V dropped 6 bases and J dropped 7; count of bases not matched to a gene: 4. CDR3 protein: CASRGTSGRGNTQYF. CDR3 coding DNA: TGTGCCAGCAGGGGGACTAGCGGGAGGGGTAATACGCAGTATTTT. Using reference TRBV2 and TRBJ2-3 for the parts outside the CDR3, the full variable domain is EPEVTQTPSHQVTQMGQEVILRCVPISNHLYFYWYRQILGQKVEFLVSFYNNEISEKSEIFDDQFSVERPDGSNFTLKIRSTKLEDSAMYFCASRGTSGRGNTQYFGPGTRLTVL.

The rearrangement joins TRBV7-3 to TRBJ1-1; no clear D gene. V shed 5 bases and J shed 3 bases, with 10 bases lying between them. CDR1 and CDR2 (germline): SGHTA, FQGTGA. CDR3 size: 13 residues. For the CDR3, the DNA is TGTGCCAGCAGCCCCCCCGGGGACACTGAAGCTTTCTTT. Protein product: CASSPPGDTEAFF.

V is TRBV4-1 and J is TRBJ1-6; possible D gene TRBD1, 5 bases. The germline V and J ends were trimmed by 0 bases and 6 bases, with 12 bases remaining between them. Germline CDR1 MGHRA, CDR2 YSYEKL. CDR3 length: 16 residues. CDR3 DNA sequence: TGCGCCAGCAGCCAAGAGGGGGGACCGATTAATTCACCCCTCCACTTT. It codes for CASSQEGGPINSPLHF.

The chain carries TRBV28 and TRBJ2-7, with 14 nucleotides matching TRBD2. The CDR3 has 16 amino acids. Germline V CDR1 and CDR2: MDHEN, SYDVKM. The V and J ends lost 5 bases and 1 base, in that order; junction bases with no gene match: 4. CDR3 DNA: TGTGCCAGCAGTGGGACTAGCGGGAGCCGTTCCTACGAGCAGTACTTC. It translates to CASSGTSGSRSYEQYF.

As concerns this clone: Because the CDR3's place on the DNA is in doubt, the DNA is left out and the CDR3 is given as listed by TCRdb. This rearrangement joins TRBV2 to TRBJ1-3. The CDR3 region is 14 residues in length, termini included. CDR1 and CDR2 from the germline V gene are SNHLY and FYNNEI. CDR3 sequence reads: CASSTSGSGNTIYF.

V is TRBV28 and J is TRBJ2-7; D may be TRBD1 (6 bases). Trimming took 4 bases from V and 6 from J, leaving 10 bases between them. The germline gives CDR1 MDHEN, CDR2 SYDVKM. This CDR3 region has 12 residues. The CDR3 is CASSSSGVEQYF. In DNA, the CDR3 is TGTGCCAGCAGTTCATCAGGGGTCGAGCAGTACTTC.

The V gene is TRBV9, the J gene TRBJ1-3; possibly TRBD1 for D (5 bases). The germline V gene encodes CDR1 SGDLS and CDR2 YYNGEE. Trimming removed 0 bases at V and 8 bases at J, with 18 bases between. The CDR3 covers 16 residues. The CDR3 sequence is CASSVDASGPGDTIYF. The CDR3 DNA reads as TGTGCCAGCAGCGTAGATGCCTCAGGGCCTGGTGACACCATATATTTT.

V usage is TRBV19 and J usage is TRBJ1-5; D is possibly TRBD1 (6 bases). Germline V gives CDR1 LNHDA, CDR2 SQIVND (reference sequence). The V end lost 4 bases, the J end lost 1 base, and 11 bases lay between the germline ends. The CDR3 is 15 amino acids. The CDR3 DNA reads as TGTGCCAGTAGTAGTGGGGGCTTGAGCAATCAGCCCCAGCATTTT. Amino acids: CASSSGGLSNQPQHF. The full variable domain, its missing parts supplied by reference TRBV19 and TRBJ1-5, is DGGITQSPKYLFRKEGQNVTLSCEQNLNHDAMYWYRQDPGQGLRLIYYSQIVNDFQKGDIAEGYSVSREKKESFPLTVTSAQKNPTAFYLCASSSGGLSNQPQHFGDGTRLSIL.

The gene calls are TRBV14 and TRBJ1-1; 7 bases fit TRBD1. The ends lost 2 bases at V and 4 bases at J; junction bases unmatched: 7. CDR1 SGHDN and CDR2 FVKESK come from the germline V gene. This CDR3 region has 15 residues. CDR3: CASSQFQGVITEAFF. CDR3 DNA sequence: TGTGCCAGCAGCCAATTTCAGGGGGTAATCACTGAAGCTTTCTTT.

This sequence joins TRBV6-5 and TRBJ2-2; D might be TRBD2 (6 bases). Germline CDR1 is MNHEY and CDR2 is SVGAGI. The V end was cut by 11 bases, the J end by 2 bases, with 12 bases between. The CDR3 covers 13 residues. This CDR3 is CASRDSNTGELFF. The CDR3 DNA sequence: TGTGCCTCCCGGGACTCAAACACCGGGGAGCTGTTTTTT.

V and J are TRBV9 and TRBJ1-6; TRBD1 aligns across 7 bases. Germline V lookup: CDR1 SGDLS, CDR2 YYNGEE. This CDR3 region has 16 residues. V lost 4 bases and J lost 2; bases outside the gene matches: 6. CDR3 sequence reads: CASSFRQGTYNSPLHF. For the CDR3, the DNA is TGTGCCAGCAGCTTCAGACAGGGAACCTATAATTCACCCCTCCACTTT.

The chain combines TRBV7-9 with TRBJ1-4; 7 bases match TRBD1. The CDR3 totals 14 residues. V was clipped by 4 bases and J by 5 bases; unmatched bases: 4. CDR1 and CDR2 (germline): SEHNR, FQNEAQ (reference sequence). CDR3 in DNA: TGTGCCAGCAGCTCGGCAGGGGGGAATGAAAAACTGTTTTTT. The encoded protein is CASSSAGGNEKLFF.

J is TRBJ2-1 and V is TRBV21-1; the table names TRBD1, a call not compared with the DNA. TRBV21-1 constitutes a pseudogene. The CDR3 totals 19 residues. This CDR3 reads CASSKKKGASGVPLNEQFF. The CDR3 DNA follows: TGTGCCAGCAGCAAAAAAAAGGGAGCATCAGGGGTCCCCCTCAATGAGCAGTTCTTC.

This chain links TRBV4-1 with TRBJ1-1; possible D gene TRBD1, 5 bases. The CDR3 is 14 amino acids. The germline V gene encodes CDR1 MGHRA and CDR2 YSYEKL. Trimming pared 3 bases from V and 10 bases from J, leaving 18 bases between. CDR3 in DNA: TGCGCCAGCAGCCATGGGGGGGAAAGGGGAGGAGCTTTCTTT. It specifies CASSHGGERGGAFF.

The chain links TRBV5-3 to TRBJ1-5, with TRBD1 matching 9 bases. TRBV5-3 qualifies as an ORF whose function is uncertain. CDR3 length: 14 residues. V trimming: 4 bases; J trimming: 6 bases; junction bases outside the gene matches: 5. This chain's CDR3 is CARSRTGGGQPQHF. CDR3 bases: TGTGCCAGAAGCCGTACAGGGGGCGGTCAGCCCCAGCATTTT.

The chain links TRBV24-1 to TRBJ2-7; 9 nucleotides match TRBD1. Germline lookup yields CDR1 KGHDR and CDR2 SFDVKD. J was trimmed by 3 bases and V by 4 bases; bases with no gene match: 0. The CDR3 loop spans 13 amino acids. CDR3 loop: CATSEGQGYEQYF. The CDR3 nucleotides read TGTGCCACCAGTGAGGGACAGGGCTACGAGCAGTACTTC.

The chain carries TRBV7-9 and TRBJ2-7; 7 bases agree with TRBD1. CDR1 SEHNR and CDR2 FQNEAQ come from the germline V gene (reference sequence). This CDR3 spans 16 amino acids. The V segment lost 1 base and the J segment 3 bases; nucleotides outside the gene matches: 9. Here the CDR3 reads CASSLGAVAGGYEQYF. In DNA form, the CDR3 reads TGTGCCAGCAGCTTAGGAGCGGTGGCAGGGGGCTACGAGCAGTACTTC.

V is TRBV28 and J is TRBJ2-1, with 9 bases identical to TRBD1. Trimming at V came to 3 bases and at J to 4 bases, leaving 4 bases not matched to a gene. This CDR3 comprises 15 residues. Germline values: CDR1 MDHEN, CDR2 SYDVKM. For the CDR3, the DNA is TGTGCCAGCAGTTTCGACAGGGGGAATTACAATGAGCAGTTCTTC. Protein sequence: CASSFDRGNYNEQFF.

V and J are TRBV11-2 and TRBJ2-3; 8 nucleotides agree with TRBD2. The CDR3 is 16 amino acids. Germline assignment: CDR1 SGHAT and CDR2 FQNNGV. V shed 5 bases and J 3 bases; nucleotides not matched to a gene: 10. The CDR3 nucleotides are TGTGCCAGCAGCCTACACCTTACGGGGGGGACAGATACGCAGTATTTT. Its protein is CASSLHLTGGTDTQYF. Drawing the rest from reference TRBV11-2 and TRBJ2-3, the complete variable domain is EAGVAQSPRYKIIEKRQSVAFWCNPISGHATLYWYQQILGQGPKLLIQFQNNGVVDDSQLPKDRFSAERLKGVDSTLKIQPAKLEDSAVYLCASSLHLTGGTDTQYFGPGTRLTVL.

The chain combines TRBV3-1 (or the pseudogene TRBV3-2) with TRBJ1-2; D is unclear. Germline V gene data show CDR1 as LGHDT and CDR2 as YNNKEL (reference sequence). Trimming removed 0 bases from V and 4 bases from J, with 9 bases in between. The CDR3 runs 14 residues. As DNA, the CDR3 is TGTGCCAGCAGCCAAGAATTTCTCCGCTATGGCTACACCTTC. It codes for CASSQEFLRYGYTF.

This clone showed up just once. This chain uses TRBV9 with TRBJ2-1, with TRBD2 matching over 13 bases. CDR3 length: 15 residues. V was pared by 3 bases and J by 5 bases, with 2 bases of the junction left unmatched. The V gene's germline CDR1 is SGDLS and CDR2 YYNGEE. The CDR3 loop reads CASSGGTSGNNEQFF. Written as DNA, the CDR3 is TGTGCCAGCAGCGGAGGGACTAGCGGGAACAATGAGCAGTTCTTC.

This sequence joins TRBV21-1 and TRBJ2-3; TRBD2 is the table's D call, not checked against the DNA. TRBV21-1 is listed as a pseudogene. This CDR3 region has 18 residues. The CDR3 here is CASSKAYGIAGSTDTQYF. The CDR3 nucleotides read TGTGCCAGCAGCAAAGCGTATGGGATAGCGGGTAGCACAGATACGCAGTATTTT.

The chain carries TRBV6-5 and TRBJ2-7; weak D call: TRBD2 (7 bases). CDR1 is MNHEY, CDR2 SVGAGI, per germline. This CDR3 comprises 13 residues. Trimming removed 6 bases at V and 5 bases at J, with 14 bases between. For the CDR3, the DNA is TGTGCCAGCAGCCGACGGGGGGCGGACGAGCAGTACTTC. As protein: CASSRRGADEQYF.

As to this clone: This sample includes further DNA sequences coding for the same CDR3. The chain employs TRBV27 and TRBJ2-7; 8 bases are shared with TRBD1. J gave up 7 bases and V 5 bases, and 10 bases lay outside the gene matches. The CDR3 has 14 residues. Germline V CDR1 and CDR2: MNHEY, SMNVEV (reference sequence). CDR3 residues: CASSLGQGAREQYF. CDR3 bases: TGTGCCAGCAGTCTCGGGCAGGGGGCCAGGGAGCAGTACTTC.

The genes are TRBV6-5 and TRBJ2-3; 10 bases align to TRBD2. This CDR3 is 15 amino acids long. The V segment lost 6 bases and the J segment 0 bases; nucleotides outside the gene matches: 3. CDR1 is MNHEY and CDR2 is SVGAGI in the germline V gene. CDR3 DNA: TGTGCCAGCAGACGGACTAGCGGAAGCACAGATACGCAGTATTTT. Its translation: CASRRTSGSTDTQYF.

This chain connects TRBV29-1 to TRBJ2-5; the D gene is possibly TRBD1 (5 bases). Germline loops: CDR1 SQVTM, CDR2 ANQGSEA. This CDR3 is built from 12 residues. Trimming removed 3 bases at V and 5 bases at J, with 10 bases between. CDR3 region: CSVDRAGETQYF. CDR3 nucleotide sequence: TGCAGCGTTGACAGGGCTGGGGAGACCCAGTACTTC.

V usage is TRBV7-9 and J usage is TRBJ2-1; unclear D gene. The CDR3 extends over 15 amino acids. The germline gives CDR1 SEHNR, CDR2 FQNEAQ (reference sequence). V shed 1 base and J shed 4 bases, with 11 bases lying between them. The CDR3: CASSLVQVIYNEQFF. The CDR3 bases are TGTGCCAGCAGCTTAGTCCAGGTTATTTACAATGAGCAGTTCTTC.